The 3 T cell receptor beta chains listed next were all sequenced from one sample in a study of T-cell memory formation after mild COVID-19 (dated by TCRdb to about 2021). The library was produced with 5' RACE. Reads for this sample came from an Illumina NovaSeq 6000. TCRdb reanalyzed the raw reads on its own, using fastp at Q25 for trimming and MiXCR for clone calling, and kept in-frame beta chains. CDR3 protein sequences are deduplicated, and each keeps its most common genes and DNA. In this sample the table shows around 340,000 distinct CDR3 sequences, 20% to 25% of which occur a single time. The ten largest clones take up under 15% of the sample. Sequencing was performed on PBMCs or a T cell subset sorted from them (not recorded which). The source is an adult woman who had mild COVID-19 (a few samples of this study predate the infection). The sample titles of this study are shuffled in the database, so cell type and time point are left out; the donor was told from shared clones.

The V call is TRBV12-5, the J call TRBJ1-2, with 9 bases lining up with TRBD1. The CDR3 runs to 18 residues. Germline values: CDR1 LGHNT, CDR2 FRNRAP. The V segment lost 0 bases and the J segment 3 bases; nucleotides outside the gene matches: 11. CDR3 nucleotides: TGTGCTAGTGGTTTGGTAGTTGTCCCGGGACAGGGTGACTATGGCTACACCTTC. Its translation: CASGLVVVPGQGDYGYTF.

V usage is TRBV29-1 and J usage is TRBJ2-1; D call uncertain. CDR3 length: 10 residues. V gave up 7 bases and J gave up 9 bases, with 10 bases separating them. The germline V gene encodes CDR1 SQVTM and CDR2 ANQGSEA. CDR3 DNA: TGCAGCGCCCACGGCGGTGAGCAGTTCTTC. Translating gives CSAHGGEQFF.

DNA of the CDR3: TGTGCCAGCAGCTTCGGGGATGCTGGAAACACCATATATTTT. Residues: CASSFGDAGNTIYF. The V and J genes are TRBV7-6 and TRBJ1-3; D is unresolved. Per the germline V gene, CDR1 is SGHVS and CDR2 is FNYEAQ. The CDR3 contains 14 residues. Between the trimmed V and J ends, which lost 3 bases and 2 bases, there was a span of 8 bases.